A selection of T cell receptor beta chains follows, all from one sample in a study of T cells in localized non-small cell lung cancer. Clones were read by immunoSEQ multiplex PCR, and TCRdb kept only the in-frame ones, dropping some. This repertoire shows about 40,000 clones, about four fifths found once; its top ten account for around 6.6%. This specimen was peripheral blood mononuclear cells, taken before any cancer treatment. The origin of the receptors is a male donor at least 60 years old with stage II lung adenocarcinoma. Each CDR3 is given with its conserved first and last residue. D genes are given only for firm matches. Only part of the rows carry a size: once, few, many, or a class if the clone is expanded.

>few|TRBJ1-2|TRBV2|.
CASSKTPAGLGSTGYTF
TGTGCCAGCAGTAAGACCCCGGCAGGGTTGGGGAGCACGGGCTACACCTTC
>few|TRBJ2-7|TRBV9|.
CASSARAATYEQYF
TGTGCCAGCAGCGCCAGGGCGGCCACCTACGAGCAGTACTTC
>once|TRBJ1-2|TRBV10-3|TRBD1
CAISERGQGDGYTF
TGTGCCATCAGTGAGAGGGGACAGGGCGATGGCTACACCTTC
>.|TRBJ2-1|TRBV7-3|.
CASSSGGTSGSYNEQFF
TGTGCCAGCAGCTCAGGTGGGACGTCCGGCTCCTACAATGAGCAGTTCTTC
>.|TRBJ2-2|TRBV7-2|TRBD1
CASSLGQGGELFF
TGTGCCAGCAGCTTAGGACAGGGCGGGGAGCTGTTTTTT
>.|TRBJ2-7|TRBV7-9|.
CASSLEYEQYF
TGTGCCAGCAGCTTAGAGTACGAGCAGTACTTC
>.|TRBJ2-1|TRBV7-9|TRBD2
CASSLPGLAEVNEQFF
TGTGCCAGCAGCTTACCCGGACTAGCGGAGGTAAATGAGCAGTTCTTC
>.|TRBJ1-5|TRBV2|.
CASRPDGLNQPQHF
TGTGCCAGCAGGCCAGACGGTCTCAATCAGCCCCAGCATTTT
>.|TRBJ2-7|TRBV4-3|.
CASSQDQRATYEQYF
TGCGCCAGCAGCCAAGATCAGCGGGCGACCTACGAGCAGTACTTC
>.|TRBJ2-2|TRBV6-6|.
CASSYSDGRELFF
TGTGCCAGCAGTTACTCCGACGGGCGGGAGCTGTTTTTT
>.|TRBJ2-6|TRBV7-9|TRBD1
CASSSGPGQGTGANVLTF
TGTGCCAGCAGCTCCGGGCCGGGACAGGGGACTGGGGCCAACGTCCTGACTTTC
>once|TRBJ2-1|TRBV9|.
CASSVNRELPSSYNEQFF
TGTGCCAGCAGCGTTAACCGGGAGTTGCCTAGCTCCTACAATGAGCAGTTCTTC
>.|TRBJ2-5|TRBV9|TRBD1
CASSVTGGAVGETQYF
TGTGCCAGCAGCGTTACAGGGGGCGCCGTGGGGGAGACCCAGTACTTC
>.|TRBJ1-4|TRBV19|TRBD1
CASSGQGTNEKLFF
TGTGCCAGTAGTGGACAGGGAACTAATGAAAAACTGTTTTTT
>.|TRBJ1-1|TRBV5-1|.
CASRVRGGNTEAFF
TGCGCCAGCAGGGTGAGGGGTGGGAACACTGAAGCTTTCTTT
>.|TRBJ2-3|TRBV5-1|TRBD1
CASSVGTGGDADTQYF
TGCGCCAGCAGCGTGGGCACAGGGGGAGATGCAGATACGCAGTATTTT
>.|TRBJ2-1|TRBV6-1|.
CASNAPVGSGEQFF
TGTGCCAGCAACGCCCCCGTCGGGTCGGGTGAGCAGTTCTTC
>.|TRBJ1-2|TRBV7-9|TRBD1
CASSFAGGEKISGYTF
TGTGCCAGCAGCTTCGCAGGGGGGGAAAAGATTTCTGGCTACACCTTC
>.|TRBJ2-1|TRBV6-5|.
CASSPLDTNNEQFF
TGTGCCAGCAGTCCCCTTGACACCAACAATGAGCAGTTCTTC
>.|TRBJ2-7|TRBV5-6|.
CASSQSSYEQYF
TGTGCCAGCAGCCAGTCATCCTACGAGCAGTACTTC
>.|TRBJ2-3|TRBV11-3|.
CASSSDGAAATQYF
TGTGCCAGCAGCTCTGATGGTGCGGCGGCTACGCAGTATTTT
>.|TRBJ2-3|TRBV6-5|.
CASKRGHADTQYF
TGTGCCAGTAAGAGGGGTCACGCAGATACGCAGTATTTT
>.|TRBJ1-1|TRBV30|.
CAWSSRWGNTEAFF
TGTGCCTGGAGTAGTCGGTGGGGGAACACTGAAGCTTTCTTT
>.|TRBJ2-2|TRBV9|.
CASSAPGGLDGELFF
TGTGCCAGCAGCGCCCCCGGGGGCCTCGATGGGGAGCTGTTTTTT
>.|TRBJ1-1|TRBV5-1|.
CASSLEGLNTEAFF
TGCGCCAGCAGCTTGGAGGGTTTGAACACTGAAGCTTTCTTT
>.|TRBJ1-6|TRBV27|.
CASSPYSPQVNSPLHF
TGTGCCAGCAGCCCCTATTCCCCGCAGGTTAATTCACCCCTCCACTTT
>.|TRBJ2-1|TRBV2|.
CASSEARGSYNEQFF
TGTGCCAGCAGTGAAGCCCGTGGCAGCTACAATGAGCAGTTCTTC
>.|TRBJ1-3|TRBV6-5|.
CASLAGPGNTIYF
TGTGCCAGCTTGGCAGGGCCCGGAAACACCATATATTTT
>.|TRBJ2-1|TRBV29-1|.
CSAQRGLGNEQFF
TGCAGCGCCCAACGGGGACTGGGCAATGAGCAGTTCTTC
>.|TRBJ2-2|TRBV28|.
CASSLGPGKGPNTGELFF
TGTGCCAGCAGTTTAGGGCCGGGGAAGGGGCCGAACACCGGGGAGCTGTTTTTT
>.|TRBJ2-3|TRBV10-2|.
CASTSGPSTDTQYF
TGCGCCAGCACCTCCGGGCCATCCACAGATACGCAGTATTTT
>.|TRBJ1-2|TRBV10-3|.
CAISEQRAIGGYTF
TGTGCCATCAGTGAGCAAAGGGCCATAGGAGGCTACACCTTC
>.|TRBJ2-3|TRBV2|.
CASSESLADTQYF
TGTGCCAGCAGTGAATCCCTAGCAGATACGCAGTATTTT
>medium-sized|TRBJ2-1|TRBV5-1|.
CASSLGGEQFF
TGCGCCAGCAGCTTGGGGGGTGAGCAGTTCTTC
>.|TRBJ2-1|TRBV5-1|.
CASSLRASIEQFF
TGCGCCAGCAGCTTGAGAGCGAGTATTGAGCAGTTCTTC
>.|TRBJ1-1|TRBV6-1|.
CASSLGTEAFF
TGTGCCAGCAGCCTGGGCACTGAAGCTTTCTTT
>.|TRBJ2-2|TRBV7-8|.
CASSHLTGELFF
TGTGCCAGCAGTCACCTCACCGGGGAGCTGTTTTTT
>.|TRBJ1-1|TRBV5-1|.
CASSLSTGTPANTEAFF
TGCGCCAGCAGCTTATCCACAGGGACCCCCGCAAACACTGAAGCTTTCTTT
>.|TRBJ2-7|TRBV7-6|.
CASSLAPTYEQYF
TGTGCCAGCAGCTTGGCTCCGACCTACGAGCAGTACTTC
>.|TRBJ2-1|TRBV4-1|TRBD2
CASSLRTSGVSFGEQFF
TGCGCCAGCAGCCTCCGGACTAGCGGGGTCTCGTTTGGGGAGCAGTTCTTC
>.|TRBJ2-1|TRBV6-1|TRBD2
CASSESGTNLGEQFF
TGTGCCAGCAGTGAGAGCGGGACTAATCTTGGTGAGCAGTTCTTC
>.|TRBJ1-1|TRBV28|.
CASSRTENTEAFF
TGTGCCAGCAGTCGGACTGAAAACACTGAAGCTTTCTTT
>.|TRBJ1-4|TRBV2|.
CASRRAGLNEKLFF
TGTGCCAGCAGGAGGGCAGGGTTAAATGAAAAACTGTTTTTT
>.|TRBJ2-1|TRBV7-9|.
CASSLDGPRGSYNEQFF
TGTGCCAGCAGCTTAGATGGTCCTCGTGGCTCCTACAATGAGCAGTTCTTC
>.|TRBJ1-2|TRBV28|TRBD1
CASSQSGTAPFYGYTF
TGTGCCAGCAGTCAATCCGGGACAGCACCTTTTTATGGCTACACCTTC
>.|TRBJ2-1|TRBV19|TRBD2
CASSIGASGSWIAYNEQFF
TGTGCCAGTAGTATAGGGGCTAGCGGGAGTTGGATAGCCTACAATGAGCAGTTCTTC
>.|TRBJ2-7|TRBV18|TRBD2
CASSPGTSFAYEQYF
TGTGCCAGCTCACCGGGGACTAGCTTTGCGTACGAGCAGTACTTC
>.|TRBJ2-3|TRBV27|.
CASRTSSTDTQYF
TGTGCCAGCAGGACATCTAGCACAGATACGCAGTATTTT
>.|TRBJ1-1|TRBV30|TRBD1
CAWSLSGGWTEAFF
TGTGCCTGGAGCCTTTCAGGGGGCTGGACTGAAGCTTTCTTT
>.|TRBJ2-7|TRBV19|.
CASRESGPLYEQYF
TGTGCCAGTAGGGAATCCGGCCCACTCTACGAGCAGTACTTC
>.|TRBJ2-2|TRBV2|.
CASRSRNTGELFF
TGTGCCAGCCGATCCAGGAACACCGGGGAGCTGTTTTTT
>.|TRBJ1-4|TRBV29-1|.
CSVSDEKLFF
TGCAGCGTCTCAGATGAAAAACTGTTTTTT
>once|TRBJ2-7|TRBV7-2|TRBD2
CASSPSSGPYEQYF
TGTGCCAGCAGCCCCTCTAGCGGCCCCTACGAGCAGTACTTC
>.|TRBJ1-1|TRBV18|TRBD1
CASSPRDSSNTEAFF
TGTGCCAGCTCACCCCGGGACAGCTCGAACACTGAAGCTTTCTTT